This T cell receptor (beta chain) was profiled in a study of T cell responses to AZD1222 COVID-19 vaccine. Study-level findings and limits: Elevations in Spike-specific TCR breadth and depth followed administration of two AZD1222 doses. At 160-218 and 743-854, vaccine-associated CD4 TCRs were dominant, and they spanned spike.

The germline V and J ends were trimmed by 4 bases and 1 base, with 15 bases remaining between them. The CDR3 has 15 residues. Germline V CDR1 and CDR2: SGHRS, YFSETQ. A note on this clone: Its antigen is not known.

The protocol was immunoSEQ multiplex PCR, while the TCRdb copy is restricted to in-frame clones and leaves out a portion. Counted here are some 100,000 clones, roughly nine tenths occurring once; the ten biggest clones make up under 5.5%. Sequenced here: peripheral blood, sampled on day 0 of AZD1222 vaccination. The V and J genes are TRBV5-1 and TRBJ2-7, with a possible D match to TRBD1 (6 bases). The sequence derives from an adult in good health. CDR3: CASSTGQRVSYEQYF. The DNA for the CDR3 is TGCGCCAGCAGCACCGGACAGAGGGTTTCCTACGAGCAGTACTTC.